This T cell receptor (beta chain) was profiled in a study of siplizumab effects on memory and regulatory T cells (dated by TCRdb to the late 2010s). For the study in its entirety: The study looked at the effect of siplizumab, an anti-CD2 antibody, on alloreactive T-cell subsets in allogeneic mixed lymphocyte reactions made from human PBMCs.

Overall study outcomes, separate from this receptor: Greater diversity appeared to be present in unstimulated naive T cells than in memory T cells, and a substantial contribution to the alloresponse seemed to be made by naive cells. Because sequences below about 10^-5 frequency were poorly captured, only a minor fraction of alloreactive clones could be mapped to unstimulated subsets. In reactions with siplizumab, an average of roughly 70% of mappable alloreactive CD4+ clones were Treg-derived, compared with 25% to 30% in control reactions. Siplizumab significantly reduced the cumulative frequency of alloreactive sequences traceable to unstimulated CD4+ memory T cells. About 80-96% of proliferating CD4+ or CD8+ clones could not be given a naive or memory phenotype. The suppressive function of proliferating Tregs from siplizumab cultures was not functionally confirmed.

Preparation of the library involved the immunoSEQ multiplex PCR assay. Approximately 100,000 TCR templates per sample were assayed on the deep sequencing platform. Genomic DNA extracted from sorted T cells was used for TCRbeta CDR3 sequencing. The published analysis was carried out like this. Clonal analysis of TCRbeta CDR3 data was done in the R programming language. Alloreactive CD4+ and CD8+ clones were identified by comparing unstimulated samples to CFSE-low samples taken after the reaction. By matching sequences to the repertoires of sorted unstimulated Treg and non-Treg cells, each alloreactive CD4+ clone was assigned a regulatory or non-regulatory origin. Drawn from immuneACCESS, this table holds only the in-frame rearrangements with V and J called that TCRdb kept. Clones are partly lost; checked studies trace under half to an unresolved V gene and leave the rest unexplained. V, J and clone size are those of that table, while D and trimming were read from the DNA. Within this sample are around 87,000 clones, with about 87% of them counted one time only. Jointly, the top ten make up about 16% of the sample.

Sorted unstimulated T cells, along with proliferating T cells recovered from mixed lymphocyte reactions, underwent TCRbeta CDR3 sequencing. Fresh whole blood from ten HLA-typed healthy donors was used as the source from which PBMCs were isolated. Taken from cysteine to phenylalanine, the CDR3 has 11 residues. Just CDR3 DNA is preserved here, 33 bases in frame from base 1. From a lookup of the germline V gene, CDR1 and CDR2 are SGHRS and YFSETQ. A word on this clone: There is no known antigen for this receptor. The sample holds no much larger clone one base away, and base qualities are not on file.

Input material: CD4+ T cells sorted from blood. The clonotype was recovered from a human donor in good health. In this chain, TRBV5-1 is recombined with TRBJ2-1; the D gene cannot be resolved beyond TRBD1 or TRBD2, each matching 6 bases. The CDR3 protein sequence reads: CPETGAREQFF. The DNA is TGCCCAGAAACGGGGGCTCGGGAGCAGTTCTTC.